Presented here are 18 T cell receptor beta chains from one specimen sequenced in a study of regulatory T cells in long-lasting Graves disease. Time point meaning: newly diagnosed GD, antithyroid drugs for less than 3 months. Making the TCR library involved RNA that had been extracted from PBMCs. Arm-PCR of CDR3 regions and iRepertoire HTBI primers were the basis on which TCR beta libraries were built. TCRdb itself ran the multiplex PCR reads through MiXCR, one entry per CDR3 protein. The sample yields more than 450,000 distinct CDR3 sequences, more than 10% seen once. Another study also made use of these data, one on T cells in Graves' hyperthyroidism and ophthalmopathy.

The sequencing here drew on peripheral blood mononuclear cells (PBMCs), taken at new diagnosis, from a patient treated with antithyroid drugs. The receptors originated from a woman in her twenties or thirties with Graves disease.

This clonotype was recorded many times. The chain recombines TRBV29-1 with TRBJ2-5; D tentatively fits TRBD1 or TRBD2 (7 bases each). The CDR3 is made up of 16 amino acids. The V gene lost 2 bases and the J gene lost 5 bases, with 21 bases spanning the gap. Per germline, CDR1 SQVTM and CDR2 ANQGSEA. CDR3 nucleotides: TGCAGCGTTGAAACTTCAGTGGGAGGGGGCTTGGAGACCCAGTACTTC. It codes for CSVETSVGGGLETQYF.

The sample holds many counts of this clonotype. The rearrangement uses TRBV30 and TRBJ1-4, with unresolved D. Trimming shortened V by 5 bases and J by 7 bases, and 5 bases separated the two germline ends. The CDR3 spans 10 residues. Germline lookup yields CDR1 GTSNPN and CDR2 SVGIG (reference sequence). CDR3 loop: CAWAGEKLFF. In nucleotides, the CDR3 is TGTGCCTGGGCAGGTGAAAAACTGTTTTTT.

At least ten counts were recorded for this clonotype. J is TRBJ2-7 and V is TRBV12-3 or TRBV12-4; 7 bases fit TRBD1. The junction had 4 bases not matched to a gene; V was cut back by 5 bases and J by 6 bases. The CDR3 is 12 residues long. This CDR3 reads CASSGQAAEQYF. In nucleotides, the CDR3 is TGTGCCAGCAGTGGACAGGCTGCCGAGCAGTACTTC.

J is TRBJ1-1 and V is TRBV7-9, with D possibly matching TRBD1 (6 bases). Trimming cost V 0 bases and J 8 bases, with 19 bases left between them. The germline gives CDR1 SEHNR, CDR2 FQNEAQ (reference sequence). The CDR3 contains 16 residues. The CDR3 sequence is CASSLAFIELGTEAFF. The CDR3 nucleotides read TGTGCCAGCAGCTTAGCGTTTATAGAATTGGGGACAGAAGCTTTCTTT.

This chain uses TRBV10-3 with TRBJ2-3; 7 bases line up with TRBD2. This CDR3 contains 15 residues. The germline CDR1 and CDR2 sequences are ENHRY and SYGVKD. V gave up 7 bases and J gave up 0 bases; unmatched junction bases: 7. The CDR3 spells CAITSSGESTDTQYF. The CDR3 DNA sequence: TGTGCCATCACATCCAGCGGGGAAAGCACAGATACGCAGTATTTT.

This clonotype was counted ten times or more. The chain carries TRBV20-1 and TRBJ1-3, with unresolved D. Germline loops: CDR1 DFQATT, CDR2 SNEGSKA (reference sequence). The V end was cut by 2 bases, the J end by 3 bases, with 11 bases between. CDR3 length: 14 amino acids. The CDR3 sequence is CSARQPRGGNTIYF. The CDR3 nucleotides read TGCAGTGCTAGACAGCCTCGAGGTGGAAACACCATATATTTT.

This clonotype has ten or more counts. The chain carries TRBV7-3 and TRBJ1-1; D is perhaps TRBD1 (5 bases). CDR1 and CDR2 (germline): SGHTA, FQGTGA. The CDR3 contains 15 residues. Between the trimmed V and J ends, which lost 3 bases and 1 base, there was a span of 12 bases. The CDR3 here is CASSLSRESNTEAFF. The CDR3 DNA follows: TGTGCCAGCAGCTTGTCCAGGGAATCGAACACTGAAGCTTTCTTT.

Details on this clonotype: The CDR3 ends on some other residue instead of the conserved phenylalanine or tryptophan, so this is likely a read error. The V call is TRBV9, the J call TRBJ2-5, with 7 positions matching TRBD1. The CDR3 contains 13 residues. V trimming: 4 bases; J trimming: 3 bases; junction bases outside the gene matches: 3. Germline V lookup: CDR1 SGDLS, CDR2 YYNGEE. The CDR3 DNA reads TGTGCCAGCAGCTTCGGGACAGAAGAGACCCAGTACCTC. Translating it yields CASSFGTEETQYL.

This clonotype was detected a few times. The chain combines TRBV7-9 with TRBJ1-2, with no clear D. Germline CDR1 and CDR2: SEHNR and FQNEAQ (reference sequence). This CDR3 region has 13 residues. V was pared by 4 bases and J by 7 bases, with 13 bases between. The CDR3 coding sequence is TGTGCCAGCAGCTCAGGTGGAGGAGGTGGCTACACCTTC. Translating it yields CASSSGGGGGYTF.

This clonotype has ten or more counts. The CDR3 DNA is TGTGCCAGCAGCCAATATTCGGGAGGAGGGGAGACCCAGTACTTC. It encodes CASSQYSGGGETQYF. The rearrangement uses TRBV4-2 and TRBJ2-5; 7 nucleotides agree with TRBD2. The germline V gene has CDR1 LGHNA and CDR2 YNFKEQ. V gave up 2 bases and J gave up 5 bases; unmatched junction bases: 8. The CDR3 runs 15 residues.

This clonotype has more than one count but fewer than ten. The V and J genes are TRBV19 and TRBJ2-7; 9 bases map to TRBD2. Germline V gene sequence: CDR1 LNHDA, CDR2 SQIVND (reference sequence). After removal of 6 bases from V and 3 bases from J, the junction contained 6 bases not matched to a gene. The CDR3 runs 14 residues. The CDR3 protein is CASSARTSDYEQYF. CDR3 in DNA: TGTGCCAGTAGCGCACGGACTAGCGACTACGAGCAGTACTTC.

The table lists this clonotype with a few counts. J is TRBJ1-5 and V is TRBV7-8; D is ambiguous. Germline CDR1 SGHVS, CDR2 FQNEAQ. This CDR3 has 15 amino acids. Between the trimmed V and J ends, which lost 1 base and 6 bases, there was a span of 13 bases. CDR3 sequence (DNA): TGTGCCAGCAGCTTAGAGGGTTTTGTCGGTCAGCCCCAGCATTTT. As protein: CASSLEGFVGQPQHF.

The chain has TRBV28 and TRBJ1-5, with D possibly matching TRBD1 (5 bases). Trimming took off 2 bases at V and 3 bases at J, with 11 bases between the two ends. The CDR3 spans 15 residues. CDR1 is MDHEN, CDR2 SYDVKM, per germline. The CDR3 coding sequence is TGTGCCAGCAGTTTAGACAGATTCTCCAATCAGCCCCAGCATTTT. Encoded protein: CASSLDRFSNQPQHF.

This chain links TRBV10-3 with TRBJ1-2; D gene uncertain. V was shortened by 0 bases and J by 8 bases, with 4 bases between the two germline ends. The CDR3 sequence is 11 residues long. Germline V lookup: CDR1 ENHRY, CDR2 SYGVKD. The CDR3 loop is CAISESAGYTF. The CDR3 DNA sequence: TGTGCCATCAGTGAGTCGGCGGGCTACACCTTC.

The J gene is TRBJ2-1, the V gene TRBV28; 7 bases align to TRBD2. Trimming at V came to 8 bases and at J to 9 bases, leaving 4 bases not matched to a gene. Germline assignment: CDR1 MDHEN and CDR2 SYDVKM. The CDR3 has 11 amino acids. The CDR3 sequence: CASGRAAEQFF. The CDR3, as DNA: TGTGCCAGCGGGAGGGCCGCTGAGCAGTTCTTC.

This clonotype was counted many times. The chain couples TRBV7-9 to TRBJ2-5; D remains unclear. The V gene's germline CDR1 is SEHNR and CDR2 FQNEAQ (reference sequence). There are 12 residues in the CDR3. Trimming left V 5 bases short and J 2 bases short, with 6 bases between. CDR3 in DNA: TGTGCCAGCAGCAACAAGCAAGAGACCCAGTACTTC. Translation gives CASSNKQETQYF.

The chain combines TRBV7-9 with TRBJ2-6, with D perhaps matching TRBD1 (6 bases). CDR1 SEHNR and CDR2 FQNEAQ come from the germline V gene (reference sequence). Trimming took off 5 bases at V and 5 bases at J, with 16 bases between the two ends. The CDR3 sequence is 16 residues long. For the CDR3, the DNA is TGTGCCAGCAGCGCGGGTGGGGGCCCCTGGGCCAACGTCCTGACTTTC. It encodes CASSAGGGPWANVLTF.

This clonotype was seen many times. The chain is built from TRBV19 and TRBJ1-5, with D hard to call. CDR1 LNHDA and CDR2 SQIVND come from the germline V gene (reference sequence). The CDR3 length is 12 residues. V dropped 9 bases and J dropped 4 bases, with 10 bases sitting between them. The CDR3: CASSTGNQPQHF. The CDR3 nucleotides are TGTGCCAGCAGCACGGGTAATCAGCCCCAGCATTTT.